These 17 T cell receptor beta chains share one sample of origin, sequenced in a study of post-analysis software for immune sequencing data. Their cognate antigens are unknown. TCR beta cDNA libraries included unique molecular identifiers. MiXCR was run by TCRdb on the PCR reads, yielding one entry per CDR3 protein. The data contain 700,000 to 900,000 distinct CDR3 sequences, roughly 46% of them seen just once; the ten biggest clones take up roughly 4.9%. The study's findings and limits: A few TRBV segments (TRBV5-6, TRBV5-1 and TRBV20-1 among them) occurred more frequently in patients than in controls.

The sequenced sample was blood. The receptor set was obtained from a girl aged 10 to 17 with multiple sclerosis.

A note on this clonotype: The junction differs from germline at one of its ends, possibly a read error. The gene calls are TRBV10-3 and TRBJ2-7, with D unresolved. The germline V gene encodes CDR1 ENHRY and CDR2 SYGVKD. This CDR3 comprises 13 residues. Here the CDR3 reads CAISESTSHEQYF. As DNA, the CDR3 is TGTGCCATCAGTGAGTCGACCTCCCACGAGCAGTACTTC.

Only a few counts were recorded for this clonotype. V is TRBV12-3 or TRBV12-4 and J is TRBJ2-1; D unresolved. This CDR3 comprises 14 residues. The V gene lost 1 base and the J gene lost 9 bases, with 13 bases spanning the gap. CDR3 DNA sequence: TGTGCCAGCAGTTTAGGTGAAGCAGGTACTGAGCAGTTCTTC. Protein sequence: CASSLGEAGTEQFF.

The rearrangement joins TRBV20-1 to TRBJ1-1; D gene ambiguous. Trimming left V 1 base short and J 4 bases short, with 10 bases between. The CDR3 loop spans 13 amino acids. Germline V lookup: CDR1 DFQATT, CDR2 SNEGSKA (reference sequence). In DNA form, the CDR3 reads TGCAGTGCTAGAGGCTCACAGAGCACTGAAGCTTTCTTT. Protein sequence: CSARGSQSTEAFF.

V gene TRBV15 combines with J gene TRBJ2-1; TRBD2 aligns across 7 bases. CDR1 is LNHNV, CDR2 YYDKDF, per germline (reference sequence). Losses at the gene ends were 0 bases for V and 8 bases for J; bases not matched to a gene: 10. This CDR3 has 16 amino acids. The CDR3 coding sequence is TGTGCCACCAGCAGAGATGGCGGCGGGGGAAGGGATGAGCAGTTCTTC. As protein: CATSRDGGGGRDEQFF. Full variable domain (remainder filled in from reference TRBV15 and TRBJ2-1): DAMVIQNPRYQVTQFGKPVTLSCSQTLNHNVMYWYQQKSSQAPKLLFHYYDKDFNNEADTPDNFQSRRPNTSFCFLDIRSPGLGDTAMYLCATSRDGGGGRDEQFFGPGTRLTVL.

The CDR3 DNA reads as TGTGCCAGCATCTTTGGGACAGGGTGGAATCAGCCCCAGCATTTT. This encodes CASIFGTGWNQPQHF. The V call is TRBV6-1, the J call TRBJ1-5; 9 bases match TRBD1. The CDR3 has 15 amino acids. V was pared by 7 bases and J by 4 bases, with 8 bases of the junction left unmatched. Germline CDR1 reads MNHNS; CDR2 reads SASEGT.

The rearrangement links TRBV9 to TRBJ1-2; TRBD1 aligns across 8 bases. Germline-derived CDR1 and CDR2 are SGDLS and YYNGEE. The CDR3 consists of 14 residues. Trimming took 3 bases from V and 7 from J; bases not matched to a gene: 8. CDR3 nucleotide sequence: TGTGCCAGCAGCGGAGGGGCAGGGGGCCTTGGCTACACCTTC. Translating it yields CASSGGAGGLGYTF.

This clonotype came up a few times. V usage is TRBV28 and J usage is TRBJ2-1; 8 positions match TRBD2. The CDR3 covers 17 residues. Trimming at V came to 7 bases and at J to 6 bases, leaving 17 bases not matched to a gene. Germline lookup yields CDR1 MDHEN and CDR2 SYDVKM. CDR3 nucleotide sequence: TGTGCCAGCACTTCTGCGGATGGGACTAGGTTCCGCAATGAGCAGTTCTTC. Translating gives CASTSADGTRFRNEQFF. The complete variable domain, with remaining parts taken from reference TRBV28 and TRBJ2-1, reads DVKVTQSSRYLVKRTGEKVFLECVQDMDHENMFWYRQDPGLGLRLIYFSYDVKMKEKGDIPEGYSVSREKKERFSLILESASTNQTSMYLCASTSADGTRFRNEQFFGPGTRLTVL.

This chain links TRBV5-1 with TRBJ2-3; possibly TRBD1 for D (7 bases). From germline, CDR1 is SGHRS and CDR2 YFSETQ. Trimming took 2 bases from V and 4 from J, leaving 14 bases between them. This CDR3 has 15 residues. The CDR3 DNA follows: TGCGCCAGCAGCTTAGGAGGGGGCATCGCAGATACGCAGTATTTT. Translating it yields CASSLGGGIADTQYF.

The rearrangement joins TRBV7-2 to TRBJ1-6, with 7 bases lining up with TRBD1. This CDR3 has 15 amino acids. V gave up 5 bases and J gave up 10 bases; unmatched junction bases: 11. Looked up from germline, CDR1 is SGHTA and CDR2 is FQGNSA. CDR3 residues: CASSQDRTGQSPLHF. CDR3 in DNA: TGTGCCAGCAGCCAGGACAGGACGGGTCAATCACCCCTCCACTTT.

This clonotype was counted once. The rearrangement joins TRBV5-1 to TRBJ2-3, with D possibly being TRBD2 (7 bases). CDR1 is SGHRS, CDR2 YFSETQ, per germline. Trimming left V 0 bases short and J 3 bases short, with 14 bases between. This CDR3 has 16 amino acids. CDR3 nucleotide sequence: TGCGCCAGCAGCTTGGACTTTAGGGGGGGGACAGATACGCAGTATTTT. Translation: CASSLDFRGGTDTQYF.

The genes are TRBV21-1 and TRBJ2-4; the table's D call TRBD1 went unverified against the DNA. TRBV21-1 is a recognized pseudogene. The CDR3 is 16 residues long. The CDR3 region has the DNA TGTGCCAGCTCCAGGGGGCCCAGAGAAGCCAAAAACATTCAGTACTTC. The encoded protein is CASSRGPREAKNIQYF.

This clonotype was seen only a few times. The V call is TRBV29-1, the J call TRBJ2-7; the D gene is possibly TRBD2 (6 bases). Germline V gene lookup returns CDR1 SQVTM and CDR2 ANQGSEA. This CDR3 region has 13 residues. Trimming left V 1 base short and J 2 bases short, with 9 bases between. CDR3 DNA: TGCAGCGTTGAAGTCGGAGGGGCCTACGAGCAGTACTTC. This translates into CSVEVGGAYEQYF.

This clonotype was seen more than once but under ten times. The chain has TRBV27 and TRBJ1-2; D perhaps matches TRBD1 (6 bases). Germline V gene sequence: CDR1 MNHEY, CDR2 SMNVEV (reference sequence). Between the trimmed V and J ends, which lost 6 bases and 9 bases, there was a span of 20 bases. The CDR3 is 14 residues long. Here the CDR3 DNA reads TGTGCCAGCAGCCGCTCGGGGGGCCATGCGAGCTACACCTTC. It codes for CASSRSGGHASYTF.

This clonotype was seen a handful of times. The genes are TRBV20-1 and TRBJ2-5; D may correspond to TRBD1 or TRBD2 (7 bases each). Germline V gene lookup returns CDR1 DFQATT and CDR2 SNEGSKA (reference sequence). The V and J ends lost 8 bases and 5 bases respectively, with 15 bases between them. The CDR3 totals 12 residues. The DNA of the CDR3 is TGCAGTTCCAGGGGGGGAGTGGAGACCCAGTACTTC. Its protein is CSSRGGVETQYF.

This clonotype turned up a few times. The J gene is TRBJ1-2, the V gene TRBV6-5, with 8 positions matching TRBD1. After removal of 6 bases from V and 6 bases from J, the junction contained 6 bases not matched to a gene. Germline CDR1 is MNHEY and CDR2 is SVGAGI. CDR3 length equals 13 residues. The CDR3 protein is CASSFRGQNGYTF. The CDR3 nucleotides read TGTGCCAGCAGCTTCAGGGGGCAAAATGGCTACACCTTC.

This chain connects TRBV3-1 to TRBJ2-1; D gene ambiguous. CDR1 and CDR2 from the germline V gene are LGHDT and YNNKEL (reference sequence). The CDR3 loop spans 13 amino acids. Trimming pared 3 bases from V and 6 bases from J, leaving 9 bases between. This CDR3 reads CASSQRVLNEQFF. DNA of the CDR3: TGTGCCAGCAGCCAGCGCGTCCTCAATGAGCAGTTCTTC.

Only a few counts were recorded for this clonotype. The V gene is TRBV9, the J gene TRBJ2-1; TRBD2 matches at 8 bases. CDR3 length: 15 amino acids. The junction had 7 bases not matched to a gene; V was cut back by 3 bases and J by 5 bases. Per germline, CDR1 SGDLS and CDR2 YYNGEE. CDR3 in amino acids: CASSASGSVNNEQFF. The DNA for the CDR3 is TGTGCCAGCAGCGCCAGCGGGAGCGTCAACAATGAGCAGTTCTTC. The full variable domain, in which reference TRBV9 and TRBJ2-1 provide the parts outside the CDR3, is DSGVTQTPKHLITATGQRVTLRCSPRSGDLSVYWYQQSLDQGLQFLIQYYNGEERAKGNILERFSAQQFPDLHSELNLSSLELGDSALYFCASSASGSVNNEQFFGPGTRLTVL.